This TCR beta chain originates from a study of OX40 agonist ivuxolimab in advanced cancers. In the study overall: An anti-OX40 (CD134) antibody with agonistic activity, ivuxolimab, was administered to patients.

The germline V gene has CDR1 KGHSH and CDR2 LQKENI. The CDR3 has 15 residues. Generated by immunoSEQ multiplex PCR, the TCRdb table keeps only in-frame clones and is missing some. The sample shows tens of thousands of clones, 70% to 90% of them seen only once. The chain carries TRBV18 and TRBJ2-5; 8 nucleotides align to TRBD1. The J call may be mistaken, given a closer DNA end match to TRBJ2-7. The receptor's source is an adult with an advanced solid tumor such as melanoma, head and neck, liver or kidney cancer. The starting material was CD4+ or CD8+ T cells sorted from blood, obtained in a trial of the OX40 agonist ivuxolimab. The CDR3 region has the DNA TGTGCCAGCTCGCGGGCCGGGACAGGAGAATACGAGCAGTACTTC. Translated, it gives CASSRAGTGEYEQYF.